Detailed here is one T cell receptor (beta chain). Its antigen is unknown. Nothing much larger sits one base from this clone, and base qualities are not available. Participants in the prospective study were enrolled through a virtual design, were aged roughly 18 to 100 years, and lived in fewer than 30 United States geographic areas. To assign participants to cohorts, the prospective study relied on clinical history that participants themselves reported in a screening survey and a study questionnaire. ImmuneRACE Cohort 3 recovered participants were defined by two consecutive negative NP/OP PCR tests, healthcare professional clearance, or symptom resolution. In the prospective study, mobile phlebotomists collected whole blood, serum and a nasopharyngeal or oropharyngeal swab from each participant. Additional blood draws and questionnaires over a roughly two-month period could optionally be provided by prospective study participants. Prospective study blood samples were shipped either frozen or at room temperature before DNA extraction.

Sequences SGHTA (CDR1) and FQGNSA (CDR2) are obtained from the germline V gene. The CDR3 holds 12 amino acids from the cysteine to the phenylalanine. The DNA shown is the 36-base CDR3, in frame from base 1. V and J are truncated by 1 base and 11 bases respectively, leaving an intervening sequence of 11 bases. TCRbeta CDR3 regions were amplified from genomic DNA using the immunoSEQ Assay, a bias-controlled multiplex PCR. For the original study's pipeline: The number of nucleated cells in each sample was estimated from the amplification of reference gene primers within the assay. To quantify the absolute abundance of each unique TCRbeta CDR3 rearrangement, sequence reads were collapsed and filtered. Productive Simpson clonality was computed per sample as the square root of Simpson's diversity index over productive rearrangements. TCRdb retrieved this table from immuneACCESS and kept in-frame rearrangements only. Not all clones are present; in checked studies, unresolved V genes account for under half, and no reason is known for the remainder. For V, J and clone size, that table is used; D and trimming come from the DNA. This sample gives about 390,000 clones in total; around nine tenths of them show up just once. The ten largest account for approximately 9.3% of the sample.

The entry originates in a study of blood T cell repertoires in COVID-19 (dated by TCRdb to between 2020 and 2021). For context, the study as a whole: Samples covering the acute and convalescent phases of COVID-19 were provided by collaborators in the United States, Italy and Spain. The samples were drawn from two sources: the first 160 participants of the ongoing ImmuneRACE study, and 1,000 to 1,500 subjects contributed by 6 global collaborators. A de-identified subject ID, COVID-19 status, age in years and sex were almost always included in the sample metadata. A freely available public database, intended as a resource for researchers studying the immune response to SARS-CoV-2, is where the repertoires were released. The prospective study material was composed of cDNA or gDNA derived from T cells, B-cell-depleted T cells, or PBMCs. Where HLA class I and class II types were available, the types were taken from metadata supplied by the sample provider, not from assay-based typing. The dataset comprised deeply sampled blood TCRbeta repertoires from subjects exposed to, actively infected with, or recovered from COVID-19. Study-wide findings and limitations: Clinical and demographic metadata were provided uncurated, with the amount varying by source and participant.

The chain is made from TRBV7-2 and TRBJ1-1, with the identity of the D gene unclear. The TCR sequence derives from a woman aged 45-65 years who had recovered from COVID-19. Material for sequencing was PBMCs or T cells enriched from blood (not recorded which). The CDR3 protein sequence reads: CASSLVEGNAFF. In nucleotide form, the sequence is TGTGCCAGCAGCTTAGTTGAGGGTAACGCTTTCTTT.